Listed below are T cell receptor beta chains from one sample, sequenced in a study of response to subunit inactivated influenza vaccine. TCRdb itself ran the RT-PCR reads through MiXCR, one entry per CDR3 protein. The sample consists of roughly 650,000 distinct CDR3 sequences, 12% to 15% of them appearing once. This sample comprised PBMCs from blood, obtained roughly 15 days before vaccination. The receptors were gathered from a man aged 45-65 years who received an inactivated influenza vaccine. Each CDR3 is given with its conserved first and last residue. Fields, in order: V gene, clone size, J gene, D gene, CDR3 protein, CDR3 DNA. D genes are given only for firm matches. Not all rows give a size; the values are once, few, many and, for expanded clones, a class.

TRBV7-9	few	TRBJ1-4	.	CASSLDAAEKLFF	TGTGCCAGCAGCTTAGACGCGGCGGAAAAACTGTTTTTT
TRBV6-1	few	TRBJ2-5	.	CASSPLFTLSQETQYF	TGTGCCAGCAGTCCATTGTTCACGCTTAGCCAAGAGACCCAGTACTTC
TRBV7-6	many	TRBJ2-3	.	CASSLEGSSTDTQYF	TGTGCCAGCAGCTTAGAAGGGTCTAGCACAGATACGCAGTATTTT
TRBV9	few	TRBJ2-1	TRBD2	CASSVGGRYYNEQFF	TGTGCCAGCAGCGTAGGCGGGAGATACTACAATGAGCAGTTCTTC
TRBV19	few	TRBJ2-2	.	CASTQGRPGGELFF	TGTGCCAGCACCCAGGGTAGGCCTGGCGGGGAGCTGTTTTTT
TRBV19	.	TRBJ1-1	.	CASSVLKGNTEAFF	TGTGCCAGTAGTGTACTAAAAGGAAACACTGAAGCTTTCTTT
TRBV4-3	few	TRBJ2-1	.	CASSHVNSYNEQFF	TGCGCCAGCAGCCATGTTAACTCCTACAATGAGCAGTTCTTC
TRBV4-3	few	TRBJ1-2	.	CASSQGRAGYGYTF	TGCGCCAGCAGCCAAGGAAGGGCGGGCTATGGCTACACCTTC
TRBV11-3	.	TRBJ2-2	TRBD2	CASSPGLADGTGELFF	TGTGCCAGCAGCCCCGGACTAGCGGACGGCACCGGGGAGCTGTTTTTT
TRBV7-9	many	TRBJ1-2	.	CASSLGGGFTF	TGTGCCAGCAGCTTAGGTGGTGGATTCACCTTC
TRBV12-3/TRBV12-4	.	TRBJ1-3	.	CASRKRNSGNTIYF	TGTGCCAGCAGAAAACGGAACTCTGGAAACACCATATATTTT
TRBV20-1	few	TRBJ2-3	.	CSASPATSTDTQYF	TGCAGTGCTAGCCCAGCGACTAGCACAGATACGCAGTATTTT
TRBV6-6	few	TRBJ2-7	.	CASRHQGMEEQYF	TGTGCCAGCAGGCACCAAGGCATGGAAGAGCAGTACTTC
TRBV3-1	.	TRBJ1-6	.	CASSQVERTPLHF	TGTGCCAGCAGCCAAGTGGAGAGAACACCCCTCCACTTT
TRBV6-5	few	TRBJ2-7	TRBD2	CASSYSSGASLYEQYF	TGTGCCAGCAGTTATTCTAGCGGAGCCAGCCTCTACGAGCAGTACTTC
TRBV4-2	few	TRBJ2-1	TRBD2	CASSQEGSGAYNEQFF	TGTGCCAGCAGCCAAGAGGGTAGCGGGGCGTACAATGAGCAGTTCTTC
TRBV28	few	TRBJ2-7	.	CASSPNPTVAWYF	TGTGCCAGCAGTCCTAACCCTACGGTCGCGTGGTACTTC
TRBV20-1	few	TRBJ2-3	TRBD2	CSARALIAGGLVRTDTQYF	TGCAGTGCTAGAGCCCTTATAGCGGGAGGGCTGGTACGCACAGATACGCAGTATTTT
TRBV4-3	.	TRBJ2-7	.	CASSQERDTISYEQYF	TGCGCCAGCAGCCAAGAGCGGGACACCATCTCCTACGAGCAGTACTTC
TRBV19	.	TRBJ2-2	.	CASSPHRRGTVGELFF	TGTGCCAGTAGTCCGCACCGGAGAGGGACGGTCGGGGAGCTGTTTTTT
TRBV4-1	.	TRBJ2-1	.	CASSQGSWNGRNEQFF	TGCGCCAGCAGCCAAGGCTCCTGGAACGGACGTAATGAGCAGTTCTTC
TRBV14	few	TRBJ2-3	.	CASSRGLSPTPTDTQYF	TGTGCCAGCAGCCGTGGACTATCCCCCACCCCCACAGATACGCAGTATTTT
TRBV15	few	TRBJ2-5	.	CATSLPGQTRQETQYF	TGTGCCACCAGCCTACCAGGACAGACAAGGCAAGAGACCCAGTACTTC
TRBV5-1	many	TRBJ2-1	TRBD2	CASSLGLAVYNEQFF	TGCGCCAGCAGCTTGGGACTAGCGGTTTACAATGAGCAGTTCTTC
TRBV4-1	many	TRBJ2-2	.	CASSHRVQANTGELFF	TGCGCCAGCAGCCATAGGGTGCAAGCGAACACCGGGGAGCTGTTTTTT
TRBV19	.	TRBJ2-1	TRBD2	CASSITSGSRVEQFF	TGTGCCAGTAGTATTACTAGCGGGAGTAGGGTTGAGCAGTTCTTC
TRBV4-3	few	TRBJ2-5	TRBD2	CASSQEGTSVETQYF	TGCGCCAGCAGCCAAGAGGGGACTAGCGTAGAGACCCAGTACTTC
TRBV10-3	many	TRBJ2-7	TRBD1	CAISEGQGLAYEQYF	TGTGCCATCAGTGAAGGACAGGGGTTAGCCTACGAGCAGTACTTC
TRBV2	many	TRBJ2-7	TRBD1	CASRTGGASYEQYF	TGTGCCAGCAGAACAGGGGGCGCGAGTTACGAGCAGTACTTC
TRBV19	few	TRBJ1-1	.	CASSMGRSNTEAFF	TGTGCCAGTAGTATGGGGCGGAGTAACACTGAAGCTTTCTTT
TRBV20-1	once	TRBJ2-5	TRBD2	CSATGLAGVGETQYF	TGCAGTGCCACAGGACTAGCGGGAGTCGGGGAGACCCAGTACTTC
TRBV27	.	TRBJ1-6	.	CASSFSGDSPLHF	TGTGCCAGCAGTTTTTCCGGGGATTCACCCCTCCACTTT
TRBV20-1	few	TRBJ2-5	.	CSASIGEPQYF	TGCAGTGCTTCCATAGGGGAGCCCCAGTACTTC
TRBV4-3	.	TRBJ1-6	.	CASSQDYRVGTPLHF	TGCGCCAGCAGCCAAGATTACAGGGTGGGGACACCCCTCCACTTT
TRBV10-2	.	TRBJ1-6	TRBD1	CASGDSYVPLHF	TGCGCCAGCGGGGACAGTTACGTGCCCCTCCACTTT
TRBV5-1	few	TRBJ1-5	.	CASSLFGDIGQPQHF	TGCGCCAGCAGCTTGTTCGGGGATATCGGTCAGCCCCAGCATTTT
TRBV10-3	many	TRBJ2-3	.	CAISATGAQTDTQYF	TGTGCCATCAGTGCTACGGGGGCGCAAACAGATACGCAGTATTTT
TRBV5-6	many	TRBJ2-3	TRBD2	CASSWTAGGRTDTQYF	TGTGCCAGCAGCTGGACGGCGGGGGGGCGCACAGATACGCAGTATTTT
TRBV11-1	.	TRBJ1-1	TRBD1	CASTLYKTGDTEAFF	TGTGCCAGCACCTTGTATAAGACAGGGGACACTGAAGCTTTCTTT
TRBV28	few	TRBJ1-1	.	CASSLVSGNTFF	TGTGCCAGCAGTTTAGTGTCAGGGAATACCTTCTTT
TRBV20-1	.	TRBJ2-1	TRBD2	CSASLAGIPYNEQFF	TGCAGTGCATCTTTAGCGGGCATACCCTACAATGAGCAGTTCTTC
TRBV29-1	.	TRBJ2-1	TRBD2	CSVGIGGLAGIGGSYNEQFF	TGCAGCGTTGGAATTGGGGGACTAGCGGGAATTGGGGGGTCCTACAATGAGCAGTTCTTC